This record concerns one T cell receptor (beta chain) sequence. This record comes from a study of blood T cells in healthy people across ages. A second roughly 6 to 12 cycle PCR used barcoded and J-beta primers. TCRdb fed the 5' RACE reads into MiXCR, producing one record per CDR3 protein. The table records more than 1 million distinct CDR3 sequences, 40% to 50% of them present only once. Germline CDR1 reads WSHSY; CDR2 reads SAAADI. The CDR3 has 13 residues. V lost 4 bases, J lost 4 bases, and 10 bases lay in between. The sequencing sample was made of blood. The clonotype comes from a woman between 55 and 75 years old in good health. The V and J genes are TRBV10-2 and TRBJ2-5; D not resolved. CDR3 sequence reads: CASSGLSRETQYF. In nucleotides, the CDR3 is TGCGCCAGCAGTGGACTGTCTCGAGAGACCCAGTACTTC.